This T cell receptor (beta chain) was identified in a study of cytotoxic CD8 clonotypes in ibrutinib-treated CLL. Study-level findings and limits: Public clonotypes showed up rarely, and on treatment they shrank or held steady. Baseline clonality exceeded age-matched healthy donors and tracked circulating CD8+ T-cell counts.

The V gene's germline CDR1 is SGHNT and CDR2 YYREEE (reference sequence). The CDR3 is made up of 15 amino acids. Trimming at V came to 3 bases and at J to 6 bases, leaving 4 bases not matched to a gene. Method: immunoSEQ multiplex PCR; TCRdb's copy keeps in-frame clones and lacks some. The data hold fewer than 400,000 clones, with 67% observed a single time. On this clone: Its target is unknown.

The authors obtained roughly 2 micrograms of genomic DNA from cryopreserved PBMCs for TCR beta libraries. The TCR was taken from a human donor with chronic lymphocytic leukemia. The chain has TRBV5-4 and TRBJ1-4; 11 positions agree with TRBD1. The input for sequencing was PBMCs, taken after 36 months of ibrutinib treatment. Here the CDR3 DNA reads TGTGCCAGCAGCTGGCCGGGACAGGGGGATGAAAAACTGTTTTTT. Its translation: CASSWPGQGDEKLFF.